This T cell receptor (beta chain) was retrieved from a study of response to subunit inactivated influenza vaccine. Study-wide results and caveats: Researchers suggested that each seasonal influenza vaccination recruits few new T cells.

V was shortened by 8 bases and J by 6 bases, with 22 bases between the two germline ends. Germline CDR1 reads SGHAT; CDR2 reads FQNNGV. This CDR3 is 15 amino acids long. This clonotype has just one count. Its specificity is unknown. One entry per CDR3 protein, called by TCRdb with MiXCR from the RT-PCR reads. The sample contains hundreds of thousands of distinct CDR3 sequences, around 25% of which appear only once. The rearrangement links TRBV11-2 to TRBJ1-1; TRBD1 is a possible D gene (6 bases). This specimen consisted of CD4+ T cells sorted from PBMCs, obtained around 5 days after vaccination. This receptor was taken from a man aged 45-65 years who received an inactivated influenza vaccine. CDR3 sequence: CASGNTGSRGSEAFF. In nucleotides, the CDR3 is TGTGCCAGCGGCAATACAGGGAGCCGGGGATCTGAAGCTTTCTTT.